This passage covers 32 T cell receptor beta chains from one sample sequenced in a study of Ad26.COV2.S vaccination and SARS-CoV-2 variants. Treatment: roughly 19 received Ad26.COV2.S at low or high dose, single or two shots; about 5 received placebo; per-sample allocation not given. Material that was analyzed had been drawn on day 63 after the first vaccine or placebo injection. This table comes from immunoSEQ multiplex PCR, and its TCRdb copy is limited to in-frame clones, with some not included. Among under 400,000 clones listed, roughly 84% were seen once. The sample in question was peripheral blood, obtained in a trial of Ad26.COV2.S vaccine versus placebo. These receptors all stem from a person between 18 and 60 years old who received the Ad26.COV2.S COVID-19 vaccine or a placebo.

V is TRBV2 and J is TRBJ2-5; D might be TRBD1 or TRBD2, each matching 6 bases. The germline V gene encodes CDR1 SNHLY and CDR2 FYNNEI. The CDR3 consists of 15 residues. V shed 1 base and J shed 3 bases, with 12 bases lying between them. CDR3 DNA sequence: TGTGCCAGCAGTGAAGAGGGGGGTGATGAAGAGACCCAGTACTTC. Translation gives CASSEEGGDEETQYF.

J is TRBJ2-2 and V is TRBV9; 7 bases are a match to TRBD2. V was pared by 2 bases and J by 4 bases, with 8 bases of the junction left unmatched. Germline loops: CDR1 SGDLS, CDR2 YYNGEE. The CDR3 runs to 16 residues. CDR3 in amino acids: CASSVSGKRPTGELFF. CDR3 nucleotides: TGTGCCAGCAGCGTGAGCGGGAAGAGGCCCACCGGGGAGCTGTTTTTT.

CDR3 residues: CASSRDRIYEQYF. CDR3 in DNA: TGTGCCAGTAGTCGGGACAGGATCTACGAGCAGTACTTC. The chain has TRBV19 and TRBJ2-7; 8 bases line up with TRBD1. V lost 5 bases to trimming and J lost 3 bases; unmatched junction nucleotides: 3. CDR3 length equals 13 residues. Germline CDR1 and CDR2: LNHDA and SQIVND (reference sequence).

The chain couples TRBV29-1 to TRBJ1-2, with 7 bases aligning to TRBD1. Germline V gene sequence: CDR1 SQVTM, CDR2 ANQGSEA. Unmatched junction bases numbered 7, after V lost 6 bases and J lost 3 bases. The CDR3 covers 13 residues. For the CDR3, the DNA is TGCAGCGTCACCGGGACAGATCACTATGGCTACACCTTC. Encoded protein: CSVTGTDHYGYTF.

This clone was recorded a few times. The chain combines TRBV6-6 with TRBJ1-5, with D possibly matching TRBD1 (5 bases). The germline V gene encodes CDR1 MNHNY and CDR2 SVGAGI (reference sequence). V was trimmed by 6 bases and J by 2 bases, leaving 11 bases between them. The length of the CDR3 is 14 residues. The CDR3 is CASRPQGGNQPQHF. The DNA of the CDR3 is TGTGCCAGCAGACCCCAGGGAGGCAATCAGCCCCAGCATTTT.

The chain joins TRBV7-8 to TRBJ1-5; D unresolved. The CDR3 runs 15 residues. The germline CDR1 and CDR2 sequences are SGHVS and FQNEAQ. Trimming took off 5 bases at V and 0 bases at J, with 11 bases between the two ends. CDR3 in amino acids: CASSTDTYSNQPQHF. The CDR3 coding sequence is TGTGCCAGCAGCACAGACACTTATAGCAATCAGCCCCAGCATTTT.

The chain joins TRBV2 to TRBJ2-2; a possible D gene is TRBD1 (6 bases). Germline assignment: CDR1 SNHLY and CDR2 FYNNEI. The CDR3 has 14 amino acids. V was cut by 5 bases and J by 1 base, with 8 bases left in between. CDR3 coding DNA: TGTGCCAGCAGTTCAGGGGAGAACACCGGGGAGCTGTTTTTT. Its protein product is CASSSGENTGELFF.

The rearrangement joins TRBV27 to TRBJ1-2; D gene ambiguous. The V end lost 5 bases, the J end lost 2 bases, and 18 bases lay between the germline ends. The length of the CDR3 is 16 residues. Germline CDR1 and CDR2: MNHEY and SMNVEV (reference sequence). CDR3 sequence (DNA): TGTGCCAGCAGTGACTCTATTCCGCCGGGGAACTATGGCTACACCTTC. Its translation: CASSDSIPPGNYGYTF.

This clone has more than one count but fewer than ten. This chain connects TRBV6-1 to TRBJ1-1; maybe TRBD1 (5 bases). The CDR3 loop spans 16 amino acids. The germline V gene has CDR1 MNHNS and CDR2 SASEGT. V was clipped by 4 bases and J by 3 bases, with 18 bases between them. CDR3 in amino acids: CASSALQGRGDTEAFF. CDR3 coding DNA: TGTGCCAGCAGTGCCCTGCAGGGACGTGGGGACACTGAAGCTTTCTTT.

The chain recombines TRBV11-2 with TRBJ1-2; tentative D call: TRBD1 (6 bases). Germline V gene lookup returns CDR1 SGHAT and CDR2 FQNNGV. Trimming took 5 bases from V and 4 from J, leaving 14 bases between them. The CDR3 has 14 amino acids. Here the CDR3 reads CASSELQGVYGYTF. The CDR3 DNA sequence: TGTGCCAGCAGCGAATTACAGGGAGTCTATGGCTACACCTTC.

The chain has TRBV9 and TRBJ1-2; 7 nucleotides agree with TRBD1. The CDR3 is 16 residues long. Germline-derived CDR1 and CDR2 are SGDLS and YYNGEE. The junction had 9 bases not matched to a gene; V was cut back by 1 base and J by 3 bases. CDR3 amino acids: CASSVFNSGGDYGYTF. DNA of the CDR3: TGTGCCAGCAGCGTATTCAACTCAGGGGGGGACTATGGCTACACCTTC.

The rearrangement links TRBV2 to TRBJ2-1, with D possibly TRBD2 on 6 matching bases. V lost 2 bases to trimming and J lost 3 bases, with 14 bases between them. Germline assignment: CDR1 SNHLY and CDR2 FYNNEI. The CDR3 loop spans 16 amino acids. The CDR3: CASSENGSGFYNEQFF. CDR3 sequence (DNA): TGTGCCAGCAGTGAAAACGGTAGCGGATTCTACAATGAGCAGTTCTTC.

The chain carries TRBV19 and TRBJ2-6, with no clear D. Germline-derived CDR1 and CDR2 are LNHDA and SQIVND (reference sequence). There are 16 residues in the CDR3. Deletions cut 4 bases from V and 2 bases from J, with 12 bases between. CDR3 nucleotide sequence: TGTGCCAGTAGTACAGGACGCCTGACTGGGGCCAACGTCCTGACTTTC. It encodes CASSTGRLTGANVLTF.

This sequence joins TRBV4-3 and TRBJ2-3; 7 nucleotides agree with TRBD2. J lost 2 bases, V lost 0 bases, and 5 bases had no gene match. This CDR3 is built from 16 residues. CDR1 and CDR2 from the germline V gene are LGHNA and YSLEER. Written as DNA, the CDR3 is TGCGCCAGCAGCCAAGATTTAGCGGGCTACACAGATACGCAGTATTTT. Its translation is CASSQDLAGYTDTQYF.

The CDR3, as DNA: TGTGCCAGCACCATGGGGGACAGGGCCATACTCTATGGCTACACCTTC. It yields the protein CASTMGDRAILYGYTF. The chain joins TRBV5-6 to TRBJ1-2; 9 bases agree with TRBD1. This CDR3 has 16 amino acids. The V segment lost 6 bases and the J segment 4 bases; nucleotides outside the gene matches: 13. CDR1 is SGHDT, CDR2 YYEEEE, per germline.

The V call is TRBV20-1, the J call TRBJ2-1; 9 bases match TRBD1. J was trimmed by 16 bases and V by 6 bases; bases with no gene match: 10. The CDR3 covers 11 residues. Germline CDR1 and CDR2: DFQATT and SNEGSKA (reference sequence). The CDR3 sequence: CSATRDRVYFF. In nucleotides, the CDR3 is TGCAGTGCCACCCGGGACAGGGTATATTTCTTC.

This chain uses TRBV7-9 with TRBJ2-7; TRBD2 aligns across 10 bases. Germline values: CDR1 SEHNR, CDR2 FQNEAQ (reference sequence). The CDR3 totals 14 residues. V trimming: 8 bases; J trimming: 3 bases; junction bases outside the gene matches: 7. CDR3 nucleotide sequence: TGTGCCAGCTCGAATAGCGGGGGGATCTACGAGCAGTACTTC. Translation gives CASSNSGGIYEQYF. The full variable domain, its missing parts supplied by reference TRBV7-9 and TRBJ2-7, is DTGVSQNPRHKITKRGQNVTFRCDPISEHNRLYWYRQTLGQGPEFLTYFQNEAQLEKSRLLSDRFSAERPKGSFSTLEIQRTEQGDSAMYLCASSNSGGIYEQYFGPGTRLTVT.

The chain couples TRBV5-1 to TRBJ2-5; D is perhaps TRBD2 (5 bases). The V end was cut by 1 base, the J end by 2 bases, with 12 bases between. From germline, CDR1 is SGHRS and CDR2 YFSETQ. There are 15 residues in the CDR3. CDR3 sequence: CASSLKDFIQETQYF. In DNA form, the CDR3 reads TGCGCCAGCAGCTTGAAGGACTTTATACAAGAGACCCAGTACTTC. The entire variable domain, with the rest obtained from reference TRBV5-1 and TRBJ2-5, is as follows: KAGVTQTPRYLIKTRGQQVTLSCSPISGHRSVSWYQQTPGQGLQFLFEYFSETQRNKGNFPGRFSGRQFSNSRSEMNVSTLELGDSALYLCASSLKDFIQETQYFGPGTRLLVL.

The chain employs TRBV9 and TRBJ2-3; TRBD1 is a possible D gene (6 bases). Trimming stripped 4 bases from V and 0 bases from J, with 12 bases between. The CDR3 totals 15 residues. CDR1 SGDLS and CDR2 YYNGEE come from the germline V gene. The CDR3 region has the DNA TGTGCCAGCAGCCCCCGGACAGTGAGCACAGATACGCAGTATTTT. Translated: CASSPRTVSTDTQYF.

The CDR3 DNA is TGTGCCAGCAGTTACTCGACCGGCCACCAGGGCTACGAGCAGTACTTC. It specifies CASSYSTGHQGYEQYF. The V call is TRBV6-5, the J call TRBJ2-7, with D perhaps matching TRBD1 (5 bases). Deletions cut 0 bases from V and 3 bases from J, with 15 bases between. The germline gives CDR1 MNHEY, CDR2 SVGAGI. This CDR3 region has 16 residues.

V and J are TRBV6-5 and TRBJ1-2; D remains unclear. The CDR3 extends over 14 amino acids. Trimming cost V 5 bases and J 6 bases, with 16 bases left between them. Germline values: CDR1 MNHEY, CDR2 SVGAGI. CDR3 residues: CASSQRTDGDGYTF. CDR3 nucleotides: TGTGCCAGCAGTCAAAGGACGGACGGGGATGGCTACACCTTC.

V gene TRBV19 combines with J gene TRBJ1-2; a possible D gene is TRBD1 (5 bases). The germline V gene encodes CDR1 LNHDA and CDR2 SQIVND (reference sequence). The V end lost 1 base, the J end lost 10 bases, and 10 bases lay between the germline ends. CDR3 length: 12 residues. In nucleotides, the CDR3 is TGTGCCAGTAGTATAGGAGGGGCGTTCTACACCTTC. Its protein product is CASSIGGAFYTF.

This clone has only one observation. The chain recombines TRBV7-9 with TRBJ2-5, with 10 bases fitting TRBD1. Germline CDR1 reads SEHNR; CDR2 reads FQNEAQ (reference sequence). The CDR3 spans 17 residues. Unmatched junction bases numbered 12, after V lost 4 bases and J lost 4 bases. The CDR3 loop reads CASSSFPGTGDGETQYF. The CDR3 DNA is TGTGCCAGCAGCTCGTTCCCCGGGACAGGGGACGGAGAGACCCAGTACTTC.

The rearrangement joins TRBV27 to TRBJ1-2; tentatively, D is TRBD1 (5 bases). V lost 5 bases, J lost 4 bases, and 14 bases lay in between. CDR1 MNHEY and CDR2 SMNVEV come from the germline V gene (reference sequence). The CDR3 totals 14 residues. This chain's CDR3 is CASSPSGGGYGYTF. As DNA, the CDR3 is TGTGCCAGCAGTCCCAGCGGGGGAGGCTATGGCTACACCTTC.

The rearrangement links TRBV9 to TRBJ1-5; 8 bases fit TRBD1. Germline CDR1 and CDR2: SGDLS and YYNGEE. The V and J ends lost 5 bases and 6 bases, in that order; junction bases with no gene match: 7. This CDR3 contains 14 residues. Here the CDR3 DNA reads TGTGCCAGCAGTTCGGAACAGGGGGGTCAGCCCCAGCATTTT. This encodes CASSSEQGGQPQHF.

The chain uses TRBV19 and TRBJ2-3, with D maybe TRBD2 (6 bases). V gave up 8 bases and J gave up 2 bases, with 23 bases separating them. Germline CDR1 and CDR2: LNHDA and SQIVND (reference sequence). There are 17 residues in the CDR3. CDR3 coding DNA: TGTGCCAGTTCCGACCCGGGAGACAGCCGGGACACAGATACGCAGTATTTT. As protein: CASSDPGDSRDTDTQYF. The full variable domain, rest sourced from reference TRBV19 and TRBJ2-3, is DGGITQSPKYLFRKEGQNVTLSCEQNLNHDAMYWYRQDPGQGLRLIYYSQIVNDFQKGDIAEGYSVSREKKESFPLTVTSAQKNPTAFYLCASSDPGDSRDTDTQYFGPGTRLTVL.

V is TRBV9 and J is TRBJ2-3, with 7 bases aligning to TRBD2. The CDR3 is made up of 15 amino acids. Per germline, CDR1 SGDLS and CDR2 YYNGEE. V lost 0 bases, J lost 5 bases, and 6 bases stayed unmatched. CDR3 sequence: CASSVDGGVVDTQYF. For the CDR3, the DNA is TGTGCCAGCAGCGTAGATGGGGGGGTTGTAGATACGCAGTATTTT.

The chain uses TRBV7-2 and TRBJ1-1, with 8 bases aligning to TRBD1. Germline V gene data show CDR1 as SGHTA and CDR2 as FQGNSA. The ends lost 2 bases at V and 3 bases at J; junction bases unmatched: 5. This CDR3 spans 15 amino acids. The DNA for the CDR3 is TGTGCCAGCAGCTTACACAGGGGGACGGACACTGAAGCTTTCTTT. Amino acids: CASSLHRGTDTEAFF.

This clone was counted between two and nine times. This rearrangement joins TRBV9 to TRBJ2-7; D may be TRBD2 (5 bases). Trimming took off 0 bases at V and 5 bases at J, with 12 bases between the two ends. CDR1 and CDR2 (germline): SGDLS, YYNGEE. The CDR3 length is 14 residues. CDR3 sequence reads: CASSVGGIRNEQYF. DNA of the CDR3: TGTGCCAGCAGCGTAGGAGGGATCCGGAACGAGCAGTACTTC. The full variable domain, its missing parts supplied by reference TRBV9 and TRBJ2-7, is DSGVTQTPKHLITATGQRVTLRCSPRSGDLSVYWYQQSLDQGLQFLIQYYNGEERAKGNILERFSAQQFPDLHSELNLSSLELGDSALYFCASSVGGIRNEQYFGPGTRLTVT.

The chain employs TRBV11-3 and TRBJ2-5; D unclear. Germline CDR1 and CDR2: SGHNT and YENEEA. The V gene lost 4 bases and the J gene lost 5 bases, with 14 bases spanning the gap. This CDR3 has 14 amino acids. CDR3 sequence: CASSSGPIGETQYF. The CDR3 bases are TGTGCCAGCAGCTCCGGGCCGATTGGCGAGACCCAGTACTTC. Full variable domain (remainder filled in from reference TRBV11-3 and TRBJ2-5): EAGVVQSPRYKIIEKKQPVAFWCNPISGHNTLYWYLQNLGQGPELLIRYENEEAVDDSQLPKDRFSAERLKGVDSTLKIQPAELGDSAVYLCASSSGPIGETQYFGPGTRLLVL.

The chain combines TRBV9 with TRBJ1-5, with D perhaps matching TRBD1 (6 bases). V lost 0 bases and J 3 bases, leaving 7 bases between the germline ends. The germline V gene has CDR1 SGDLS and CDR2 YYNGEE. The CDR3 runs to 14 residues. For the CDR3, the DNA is TGTGCCAGCAGCGTAGGGACAGACAATCAGCCCCAGCATTTT. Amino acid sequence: CASSVGTDNQPQHF.

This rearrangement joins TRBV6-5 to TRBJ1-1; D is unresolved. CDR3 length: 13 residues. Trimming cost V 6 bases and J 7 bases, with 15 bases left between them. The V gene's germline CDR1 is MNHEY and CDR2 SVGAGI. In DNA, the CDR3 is TGTGCCAGCAGGTCCCGCCCCGAGGGTGAAGCTTTCTTT. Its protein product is CASRSRPEGEAFF.